Presented here are 12 T cell receptor beta chains from one specimen sequenced in a study of blood T cell repertoires in COVID-19. Using immunoSEQ multiplex PCR, the repertoire was profiled, and TCRdb retains in-frame clones only, with some absent. The sample contains approximately 450,000 clones, over 75% of which appear only once. The sample comprised PBMCs or T cells enriched from blood (not recorded which). These receptors all come from a man under 40 who had recovered from COVID-19.

V is TRBV10-3 and J is TRBJ2-7; D may be TRBD1 (6 bases). The germline V gene encodes CDR1 ENHRY and CDR2 SYGVKD. The CDR3 is 13 amino acids. V lost 9 bases and J 2 bases, leaving 14 bases between the germline ends. CDR3 region: CAITPGQAYEQYF. The CDR3 bases are TGTGCCATTACGCCGGGACAAGCCTACGAGCAGTACTTC.

The chain couples TRBV6-6 to TRBJ1-2; 7 bases align to TRBD1. Germline assignment: CDR1 MNHNY and CDR2 SVGAGI (reference sequence). With V trimmed by 6 bases and J by 5 bases, 9 bases remained unmatched. This CDR3 is 14 amino acids long. CDR3 loop: CASSPTGTAYGYTF. CDR3 nucleotide sequence: TGTGCCAGCAGCCCGACCGGGACAGCTTATGGCTACACCTTC.

This rearrangement joins TRBV29-1 to TRBJ2-3; 7 bases are shared with TRBD2. V trimming: 4 bases; J trimming: 4 bases; junction bases outside the gene matches: 5. The CDR3 covers 13 residues. Germline V gene lookup returns CDR1 SQVTM and CDR2 ANQGSEA. CDR3 DNA: TGCAGCGTTGCTGGCGGGAGCCCAGATACGCAGTATTTT. As protein: CSVAGGSPDTQYF.

The rearrangement joins TRBV7-9 to TRBJ2-6; TRBD1 matches 9 bases. V gave up 1 base and J gave up 2 bases; unmatched junction bases: 0. Germline V CDR1 and CDR2: SEHNR, FQNEAQ (reference sequence). The CDR3 contains 16 residues. In DNA form, the CDR3 reads TGTGCCAGCAGCTTAGGACAGGGGGCTGGGGCCAACGTCCTGACTTTC. Its translation: CASSLGQGAGANVLTF.

The genes are TRBV10-2 and TRBJ1-2; weak D call: TRBD1 (6 bases). The CDR3 contains 16 residues. Trimming removed 3 bases from V and 3 bases from J, with 17 bases in between. Germline V CDR1 and CDR2: WSHSY, SAAADI. The CDR3 here is CASSDLGTGLDYGYTF. The DNA of the CDR3 is TGCGCCAGCAGTGATCTGGGAACAGGGCTAGACTATGGCTACACCTTC.

This clone has only one observation. The rearrangement uses TRBV28 and TRBJ2-1; 11 bases are shared with TRBD1. The CDR3 runs to 14 residues. V lost 6 bases and J lost 6; bases outside the gene matches: 4. The germline V gene has CDR1 MDHEN and CDR2 SYDVKM. In nucleotides, the CDR3 is TGTGCCAGCAGCCATGGACAGGGGGCCAATGAGCAGTTCTTC. Its translation: CASSHGQGANEQFF.

The chain employs TRBV15 and TRBJ2-2, with TRBD2 matching over 7 bases. CDR1 LNHNV and CDR2 YYDKDF come from the germline V gene (reference sequence). V lost 9 bases, J lost 2 bases, and 9 bases stayed unmatched. This CDR3 is 15 amino acids long. The DNA of the CDR3 is TGTGCCACTAGGGGTCAGCGGGATAACACCGGGGAGCTGTTTTTT. As protein: CATRGQRDNTGELFF.

The chain recombines TRBV30 with TRBJ2-6, with 7 bases identical to TRBD1. V dropped 8 bases and J dropped 2; count of bases not matched to a gene: 3. This CDR3 is 13 amino acids long. Germline V CDR1 and CDR2: GTSNPN, SVGIG (reference sequence). The CDR3 nucleotides read TGTGCCGGAACAGGGGCTGGGGCCAACGTCCTGACTTTC. Translation gives CAGTGAGANVLTF.

J is TRBJ2-7 and V is TRBV5-5; D uncertain. This CDR3 spans 11 amino acids. The ends were cut back, 2 bases at V and 7 bases at J, with 7 bases in the middle. CDR1 and CDR2 (germline): SGHKS, YYEKEE (reference sequence). CDR3 DNA sequence: TGTGCCAGCAGCTTCAATCAGGAGCAGTACTTC. Its protein is CASSFNQEQYF.

This clone was seen a single time. The gene calls are TRBV18 and TRBJ2-3, with a weak D call TRBD2 (5 bases). Germline V gives CDR1 KGHSH, CDR2 LQKENI. With 1 base removed from V and 4 bases from J, the gap between germline ends came to 12 bases. CDR3 size: 15 residues. The CDR3 nucleotides read TGTGCCAGCTCACCACGGACTGGTGGCGCAGATACGCAGTATTTT. The encoded protein is CASSPRTGGADTQYF.

The rearrangement joins TRBV10-1 to TRBJ1-4; 9 bases match TRBD1. The CDR3 consists of 14 residues. Germline-derived CDR1 and CDR2 are WNHNN and SYGVQD (reference sequence). Trimming at V came to 6 bases and at J to 11 bases, leaving 10 bases not matched to a gene. CDR3 DNA sequence: TGCGCCAGCAGCGACGGGACAGGGAGAGGGAAACTGTTTTTT. Encoded protein: CASSDGTGRGKLFF.

CDR3 DNA: TGTGCCAGTAGTGTTAGCGGGAGGTCCTACGAGCAGTACTTC. Residues: CASSVSGRSYEQYF. V and J are TRBV19 and TRBJ2-7; TRBD2 matches at 10 bases. The germline V gene encodes CDR1 LNHDA and CDR2 SQIVND (reference sequence). V lost 5 bases, J lost 1 base, and 2 bases stayed unmatched. The CDR3 has 14 residues.